The present TCR beta chain was sequenced within a study of blood T cell repertoires in COVID-19. This table comes from immunoSEQ multiplex PCR, and its TCRdb copy is limited to in-frame clones, with some not included. The repertoire consists of 400,000 to 550,000 clones, with 87% occurring once and the leading ten covering just under 2%. V was shortened by 6 bases and J by 8 bases, with 16 bases between the two germline ends. The CDR3 contains 13 residues. CDR1 and CDR2 from the germline V gene are MNHEY and SVGAGI. The chain employs TRBV6-5 and TRBJ1-2, with D perhaps matching TRBD1 (6 bases). The receptor was derived from a young woman with acute COVID-19. Input material: PBMCs or T cells enriched from blood (not recorded which). CDR3 region: CASSDSGARGYTF. CDR3 nucleotide sequence: TGTGCCAGCAGCGACTCAGGGGCGCGGGGCTACACCTTC.